This T cell receptor (beta chain) is drawn from a study of OX40 agonist ivuxolimab in advanced cancers. The wider study: Patients in the trial were receiving intravenous ivuxolimab every 2 weeks, at doses of 0.01 to 10 mg/kg. Findings and caveats of the study: In CD8+ T cells, expanded clones were on average more numerous than in CD4+.

Method: immunoSEQ multiplex PCR; TCRdb's copy keeps in-frame clones and lacks some. The sample has around 86,000 clones, roughly 91% seen once. With V trimmed by 4 bases and J by 3 bases, 6 bases remained unmatched. The germline gives CDR1 SGDLS, CDR2 YYNGEE. The CDR3 is made up of 14 amino acids. In the case of this clone: Its antigen is as yet unknown.

The sequenced sample was CD4+ or CD8+ T cells sorted from blood, obtained in a trial of the OX40 agonist ivuxolimab. The TCR originated in an adult with an advanced solid tumor such as melanoma, head and neck, liver or kidney cancer. The chain carries TRBV9 and TRBJ2-7; TRBD1 matches at 8 bases. This chain's CDR3 is CASSPRQGSYEQYF. The CDR3, as DNA: TGTGCCAGCAGCCCCCGACAGGGGAGCTACGAGCAGTACTTC.